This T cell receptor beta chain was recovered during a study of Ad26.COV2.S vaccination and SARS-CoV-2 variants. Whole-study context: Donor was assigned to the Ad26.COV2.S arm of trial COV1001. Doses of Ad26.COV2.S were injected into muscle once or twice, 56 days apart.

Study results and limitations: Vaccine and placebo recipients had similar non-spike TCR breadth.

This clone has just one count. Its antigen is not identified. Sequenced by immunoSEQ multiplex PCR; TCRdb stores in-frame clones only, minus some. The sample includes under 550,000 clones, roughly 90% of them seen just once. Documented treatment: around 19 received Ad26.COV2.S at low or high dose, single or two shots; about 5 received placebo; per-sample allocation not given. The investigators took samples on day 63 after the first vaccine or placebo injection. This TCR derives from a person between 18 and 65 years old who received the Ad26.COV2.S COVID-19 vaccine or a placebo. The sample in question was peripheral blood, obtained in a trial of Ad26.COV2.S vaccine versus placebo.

CDR3 sequence (DNA): TGTGCCAGCAGCAAAGGGTCGTTAAATTCGGGTTCACCCCTCCACTTT. It is translated as CASSKGSLNSGSPLHF. The V gene is TRBV21-1, the J gene TRBJ1-6. TRBV21-1 is a documented pseudogene. The CDR3 is 16 residues long.